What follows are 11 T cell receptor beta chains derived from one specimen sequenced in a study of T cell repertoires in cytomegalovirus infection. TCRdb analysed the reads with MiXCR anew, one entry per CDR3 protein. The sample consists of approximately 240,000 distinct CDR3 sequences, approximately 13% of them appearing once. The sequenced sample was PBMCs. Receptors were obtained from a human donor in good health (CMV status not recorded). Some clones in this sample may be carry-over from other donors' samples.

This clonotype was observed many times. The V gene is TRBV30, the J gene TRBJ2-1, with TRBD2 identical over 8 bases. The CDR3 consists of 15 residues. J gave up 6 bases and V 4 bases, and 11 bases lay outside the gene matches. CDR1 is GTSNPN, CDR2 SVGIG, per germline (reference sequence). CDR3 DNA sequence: TGTGCCTGGACTCGGACTAGCCGGGGGGCCAATGAGCAGTTCTTC. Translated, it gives CAWTRTSRGANEQFF. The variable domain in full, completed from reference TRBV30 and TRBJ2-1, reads SQTIHQWPATLVQPVGSPLSLECTVEGTSNPNLYWYRQAAGRGLQLLFYSVGIGQISSEVPQNLSASRPQDRQFILSSKKLLLSDSGFYLCAWTRTSRGANEQFFGPGTRLTVL.

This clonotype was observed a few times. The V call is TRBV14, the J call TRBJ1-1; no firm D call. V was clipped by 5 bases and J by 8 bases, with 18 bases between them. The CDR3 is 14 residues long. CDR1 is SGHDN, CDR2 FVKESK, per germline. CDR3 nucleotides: TGTGCCAGCAGCGTTGGGTTTTCCCTTCCGGAAGCTTTCTTT. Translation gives CASSVGFSLPEAFF. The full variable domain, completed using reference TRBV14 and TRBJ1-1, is EAGVTQFPSHSVIEKGQTVTLRCDPISGHDNLYWYRRVMGKEIKFLLHFVKESKQDESGMPNNRFLAERTGGTYSTLKVQPAELEDSGVYFCASSVGFSLPEAFFGQGTRLTVV.

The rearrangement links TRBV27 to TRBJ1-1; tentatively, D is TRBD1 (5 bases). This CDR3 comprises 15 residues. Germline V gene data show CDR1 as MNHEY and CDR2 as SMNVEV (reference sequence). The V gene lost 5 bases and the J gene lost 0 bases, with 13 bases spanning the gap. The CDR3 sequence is CASSPGDRMNTEAFF. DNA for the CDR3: TGTGCCAGCAGTCCGGGGGACCGCATGAACACTGAAGCTTTCTTT.

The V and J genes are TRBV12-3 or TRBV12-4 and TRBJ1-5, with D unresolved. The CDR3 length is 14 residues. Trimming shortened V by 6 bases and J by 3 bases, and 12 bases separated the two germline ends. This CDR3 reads CASSPGRVNQPQHF. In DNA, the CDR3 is TGTGCCAGCAGCCCTGGGAGGGTCAATCAGCCCCAGCATTTT.

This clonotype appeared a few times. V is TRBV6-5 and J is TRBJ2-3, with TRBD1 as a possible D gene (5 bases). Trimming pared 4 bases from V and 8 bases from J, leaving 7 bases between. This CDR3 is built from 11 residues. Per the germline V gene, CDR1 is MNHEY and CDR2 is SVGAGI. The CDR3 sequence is CASSSQGTQYF. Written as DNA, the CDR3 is TGTGCCAGCAGTTCCCAGGGTACGCAGTATTTT.

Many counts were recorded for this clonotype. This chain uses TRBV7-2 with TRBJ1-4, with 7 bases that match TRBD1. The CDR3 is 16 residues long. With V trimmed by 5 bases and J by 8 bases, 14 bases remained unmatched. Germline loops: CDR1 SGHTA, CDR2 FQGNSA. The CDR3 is CASSVGGGRGGEKLFF. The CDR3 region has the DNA TGTGCCAGCAGCGTAGGAGGAGGCAGGGGGGGAGAAAAACTGTTTTTT.

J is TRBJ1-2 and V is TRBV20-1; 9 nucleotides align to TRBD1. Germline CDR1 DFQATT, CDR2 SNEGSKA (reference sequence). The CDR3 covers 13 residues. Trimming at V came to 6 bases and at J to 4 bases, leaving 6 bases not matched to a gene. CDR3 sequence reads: CSAIPGQGYGYTF. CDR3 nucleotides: TGCAGTGCCATACCGGGACAGGGCTATGGCTACACCTTC.

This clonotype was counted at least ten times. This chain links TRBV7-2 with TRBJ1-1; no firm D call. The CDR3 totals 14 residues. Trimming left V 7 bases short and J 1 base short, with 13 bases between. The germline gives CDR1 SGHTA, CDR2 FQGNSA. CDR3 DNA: TGTGCCAGCACCATCTTTACGGGGAACACTGAAGCTTTCTTT. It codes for CASTIFTGNTEAFF.

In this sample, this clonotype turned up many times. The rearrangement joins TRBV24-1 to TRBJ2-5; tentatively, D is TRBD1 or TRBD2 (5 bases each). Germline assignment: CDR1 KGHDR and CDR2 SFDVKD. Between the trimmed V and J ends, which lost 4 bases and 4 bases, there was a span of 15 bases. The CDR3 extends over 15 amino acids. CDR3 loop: CATSEPREMGETQYF. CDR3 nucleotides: TGTGCCACCAGTGAACCCAGGGAGATGGGAGAGACCCAGTACTTC.

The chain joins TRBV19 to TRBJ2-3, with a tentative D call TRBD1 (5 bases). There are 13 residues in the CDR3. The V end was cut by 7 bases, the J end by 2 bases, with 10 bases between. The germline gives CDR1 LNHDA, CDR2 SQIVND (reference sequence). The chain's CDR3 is CASIDRFTDTQYF. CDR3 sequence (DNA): TGTGCCAGTATTGACAGATTCACAGATACGCAGTATTTT.

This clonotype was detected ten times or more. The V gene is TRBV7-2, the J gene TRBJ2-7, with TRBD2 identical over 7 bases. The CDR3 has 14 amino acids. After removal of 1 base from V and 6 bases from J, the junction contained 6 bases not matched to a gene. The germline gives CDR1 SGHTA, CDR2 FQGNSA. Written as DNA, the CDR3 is TGTGCCAGCAGCTTAGTGGGCAGGGAGGGCGAGCAGTACTTC. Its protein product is CASSLVGREGEQYF.